The entry that follows covers one T cell receptor beta chain sequence. Its antigen is not known. The sample comes from a study of cytomegalovirus exposure and HLA in healthy donors. Study at large: When 350 to 500 donors were genotyped, just over 80% of them were found to fall in the Caucasian-associated ancestry cluster. The study's findings and limits: A few of the chains that were CMV-associated were confirmed in vitro to be specific for CMV antigens. Earlier findings revealed that most TCR beta V segments proved productive either about 87% or about 30% of the time. Later analysis associated a missense DCLRE1C variant with TCR beta V- and J-gene trimming.

Germline V gene lookup returns CDR1 SEHNR and CDR2 FQNEAQ (reference sequence). The length of the CDR3 is 14 residues. Trimming pared 5 bases from V and 6 bases from J, leaving 14 bases between. 13 Jbeta primers and 60 Vbeta primers were used for the PCR. Measured with immunoSEQ multiplex PCR; TCRdb has only the in-frame clones, and not every one. This repertoire shows approximately 290,000 clones, 75% to 85% found once; its top ten account for about 0.29%. This clonotype originated in a girl aged 2-10 years in good health and CMV-seronegative. The V gene is TRBV7-9, the J gene TRBJ2-1; D might be TRBD1 (5 bases). The sample consisted of PBMCs. CDR3 bases: TGTGCCAGCAGCCTTATCGGCAGGGCCAATGAGCAGTTCTTC. The encoded protein is CASSLIGRANEQFF.